Shown below are 3 T cell receptor beta chains from a single sample sequenced in a study of blood T cell repertoires in COVID-19. This table comes from immunoSEQ multiplex PCR, and its TCRdb copy is limited to in-frame clones, with some not included. In the table there are a few hundred thousand clones, over 75% of which are singletons. Sequencing was carried out using PBMCs or T cells enriched from blood (not recorded which). These receptors all come from a woman younger than 30 in a cohort exposed to, infected with or recovered from COVID-19 (not recorded which).

The chain uses TRBV9 and TRBJ2-3; a possible D gene is TRBD2 (6 bases). With 2 bases removed from V and 3 bases from J, the gap between germline ends came to 7 bases. The CDR3 consists of 13 residues. Germline V gene data show CDR1 as SGDLS and CDR2 as YYNGEE. The CDR3 protein is CASSVLATDTQYF. The CDR3 nucleotides read TGTGCCAGCAGCGTCCTAGCGACAGATACGCAGTATTTT. The full variable domain, in which reference TRBV9 and TRBJ2-3 provide the parts outside the CDR3, is DSGVTQTPKHLITATGQRVTLRCSPRSGDLSVYWYQQSLDQGLQFLIQYYNGEERAKGNILERFSAQQFPDLHSELNLSSLELGDSALYFCASSVLATDTQYFGPGTRLTVL.

This chain links TRBV25-1 with TRBJ2-2, with 9 bases fitting TRBD2. V shed 5 bases and J 5 bases; nucleotides not matched to a gene: 15. From germline, CDR1 is MGHDK and CDR2 SYGVNS. This CDR3 is 18 amino acids long. The CDR3 region has the DNA TGTGCCAGCAGTCAAGGTAGCGGGAGCCCACTTTGGACCGGGGAGCTGTTTTTT. Residues: CASSQGSGSPLWTGELFF.

The chain uses TRBV28 and TRBJ2-7, with TRBD1 identical over 8 bases. Germline V gene lookup returns CDR1 MDHEN and CDR2 SYDVKM. With 8 bases clipped from V and 1 base from J, the junction kept 10 bases outside the gene matches. CDR3 size: 15 residues. CDR3 sequence reads: CASRRTGGSSYEQYF. CDR3 coding DNA: TGTGCCAGCCGAAGAACAGGGGGTAGTTCCTACGAGCAGTACTTC.